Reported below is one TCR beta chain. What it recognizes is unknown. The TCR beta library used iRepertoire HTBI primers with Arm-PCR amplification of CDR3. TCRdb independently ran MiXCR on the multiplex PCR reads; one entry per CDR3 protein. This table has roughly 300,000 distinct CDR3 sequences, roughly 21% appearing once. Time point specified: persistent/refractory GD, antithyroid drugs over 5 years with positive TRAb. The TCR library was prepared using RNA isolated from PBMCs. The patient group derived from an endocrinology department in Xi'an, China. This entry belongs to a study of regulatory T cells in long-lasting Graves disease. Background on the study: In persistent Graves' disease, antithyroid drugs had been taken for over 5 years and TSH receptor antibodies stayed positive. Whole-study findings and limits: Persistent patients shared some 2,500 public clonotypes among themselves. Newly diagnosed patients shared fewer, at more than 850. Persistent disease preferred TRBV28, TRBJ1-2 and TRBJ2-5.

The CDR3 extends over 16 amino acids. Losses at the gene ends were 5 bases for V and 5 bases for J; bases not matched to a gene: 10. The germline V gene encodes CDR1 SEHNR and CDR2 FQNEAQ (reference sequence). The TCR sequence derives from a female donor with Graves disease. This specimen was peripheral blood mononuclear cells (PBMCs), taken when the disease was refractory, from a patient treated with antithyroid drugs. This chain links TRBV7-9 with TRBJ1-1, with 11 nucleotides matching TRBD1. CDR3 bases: TGTGCCAGCAGCCAGGGACAGGGGGTCCGGGGAACTGAAGCTTTCTTT. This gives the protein CASSQGQGVRGTEAFF.